This TCR beta chain is from a study of blood T cell repertoires in COVID-19 (dated by TCRdb to about 2020). With respect to the entire study: Collaborator samples came from the United States, Italy and Spain and covered acute and convalescent phases of COVID-19. Where available, HLA class I and class II types were taken from metadata supplied by the sample provider and were not determined by assay-based typing. Deeply sampled blood TCRbeta repertoires from subjects exposed to, actively infected with, or recovered from COVID-19 were included in the dataset. The repertoires were released in a freely available public database meant as a resource for research on the immune response to SARS-CoV-2. The prospective study material was composed of cDNA or gDNA derived from T cells, B-cell-depleted T cells, or PBMCs. The samples were drawn from the first 160 participants of the ongoing ImmuneRACE study and from over 950 subjects provided by 6 global collaborators. The sample metadata nearly always contained a de-identified subject ID, COVID-19 status, age in years and sex. Overall study results and their limits: Clinical and demographic metadata were provided uncurated, with the amount varying by source and participant.

The immunoSEQ Assay, a bias-controlled multiplex PCR, was used to amplify TCRbeta CDR3 regions from genomic DNA. In the paper's pipeline: The number of nucleated cells in each sample was estimated from the amplification of reference gene primers within the assay. To quantify the absolute abundance of each unique TCRbeta CDR3 rearrangement, sequence reads were collapsed and filtered. For each sample, productive Simpson clonality was calculated as the square root of Simpson's diversity index across productive rearrangements. Held by TCRdb, this immuneACCESS table contains in-frame sequences only and omits some clones. Under half of the omission traces to an unresolved V gene where checked; the cause of the rest is unknown. V and J calls and clone size follow that table, whereas D and trimming were derived from the DNA. The sample profile shows some 13,000 clones; 86% of them were found once. Roughly half of the sample is in the top ten clones.

Concerning this clone: Its antigen is not yet known. The sample holds no much larger clone one base away, and base qualities are not on file.

Each collaborating institution followed its own protocols to collect whole blood in K2EDTA tubes. For TCRbeta analysis, collaborators shipped samples as frozen whole blood, isolated PBMCs, or DNA extracted from either of those sample types. Input material: peripheral blood. This receptor was taken from a man older than 75 with acute or convalescent COVID-19.

The CDR3 is CASSRDRSGYEQYF. The nucleotide sequence is TGTGCCAGCAGCCGAGACAGATCCGGCTACGAGCAGTACTTC. Here the chain combines TRBV11-2 and TRBJ2-7; TRBD1 is perhaps the D gene, given 5 matching bases. CDR1 and CDR2 were assigned from the germline V gene as SGHAT and FQNNGV. V loses 5 bases of germline sequence and J loses 3 bases, and the interval between the two ends is 14 bases. The CDR3 contains 14 residues, cysteine and phenylalanine counted. The only DNA kept is the CDR3, 42 bases in frame from the first base.